Listed below are T cell receptor beta chains from one sample, sequenced in a study of graft-versus-host responses after intestinal transplantation. Antigens of these TCRs are unknown. Clones were sequenced by immunoSEQ multiplex PCR, and TCRdb holds only the in-frame ones, with some missing. The sample yields more than 40,000 clones, 85% to 95% seen once. Sequenced material: unstimulated CD8+ T cells sorted from spleen or lymph node cells, taken before transplant. The receptors here all came from a human donor who was the organ donor for an intestinal transplant. CDR3s include the opening cysteine and the closing phenylalanine or tryptophan. D genes are given only for firm matches. Size is stated for part of the rows, as once, few or many counts, or as a class when the clone is expanded.

j_gene | abundance | d_gene | v_gene | CDR3nt | CDR3aa
TRBJ1-2 | few | TRBD1 | TRBV5-4 | TGTGCCAGCAGCTTGCCCGAGGGGGCCCGCTATGGCTACACCTTC | CASSLPEGARYGYTF
TRBJ2-7 | . | . | TRBV15 | TGTGCCACCAGCCGATCCGGATCTTCAGTAGACGAGCAGTACTTC | CATSRSGSSVDEQYF
TRBJ2-2 | . | . | TRBV9 | TGTGCCAGCAATTTTGAGAACACCGGGGAGCTGTTTTTT | CASNFENTGELFF
TRBJ2-7 | . | . | TRBV27 | TGTGCCAGCAGTTCACCCGGGCCCCGCGCCTCCTACGAGCAGTACTTC | CASSSPGPRASYEQYF
TRBJ2-7 | few | TRBD1 | TRBV27 | TGTGCCAGCAGTTCACAGGGGTCCTACGAGCAGTACTTC | CASSSQGSYEQYF
TRBJ1-1 | . | . | TRBV4-1 | TGCGCCAGCAGCCAAGGTCAGGGGTCTGAAGCTTTCTTT | CASSQGQGSEAFF
TRBJ2-1 | . | TRBD2 | TRBV4-3 | TGCGCCAGCAGCCAAGAACCTATAGCGGGGGGCTCCTACAATGAGCAGTTCTTC | CASSQEPIAGGSYNEQFF
TRBJ1-1 | . | . | TRBV4-2 | TGTGCCAGCAGCCAAGACGAGGCGCCGAACACTGAAGCTTTCTTT | CASSQDEAPNTEAFF
TRBJ1-1 | . | . | TRBV19 | TGTGCCAGTAGTACTTGGGGGGACACTGAAGCCTTCTTT | CASSTWGDTEAFF
TRBJ1-2 | . | . | TRBV29-1 | TGCAGCGTTGAAGGCCCTAACTATGGCTACACCTTC | CSVEGPNYGYTF
TRBJ2-5 | once | . | TRBV14 | TGTGCCAGCAGCCAAGGTCAGGCGGCAGAGACCCAGTACTTC | CASSQGQAAETQYF
TRBJ1-2 | . | . | TRBV4-2 | TGTGCCAGCAGCCAAGCTACGCAGATCTATGGCTACACCTTC | CASSQATQIYGYTF
TRBJ2-7 | . | TRBD2 | TRBV27 | TGTGCCAGCAGTGGGACTAGCGGGGGCGCCGAGCAGTACTTC | CASSGTSGGAEQYF
TRBJ1-2 | . | . | TRBV11-2 | TGTGCCAGCAGCTTAGAGGGGGCGATCTATGGCTACACCTTC | CASSLEGAIYGYTF
TRBJ2-7 | once | . | TRBV19 | TGTGCCAGTAGTATCTTGGACAGAATGTCTGTGGACGAGCAGTACTTC | CASSILDRMSVDEQYF
TRBJ1-1 | . | . | TRBV9 | TGTGCCAGCAGCGGCCAGGGAAGGGCTTTAGGGAACACTGAAGCTTTCTTT | CASSGQGRALGNTEAFF
TRBJ2-3 | . | . | TRBV10-2 | TGCGCCACCTACAAGGGAGATACGCAGTATTTT | CATYKGDTQYF
TRBJ2-3 | . | TRBD1 | TRBV6-5 | TGTGCCAGCAGACCGATTTCAGGGGGCTCTGATACGCAGTATTTT | CASRPISGGSDTQYF
TRBJ1-1 | . | . | TRBV7-9 | TGTGCCAGCAGCTTGGGTTACCGTGACGAAGCTTTCTTT | CASSLGYRDEAFF
TRBJ2-2 | . | TRBD2 | TRBV5-1 | TGCGCCAGCAGCTCCGGTGTAGCGGGGAACACCGGGGAGCTGTTTTTT | CASSSGVAGNTGELFF
TRBJ1-1 | . | . | TRBV19 | TGTGCCAGTACCTCACTCGACAGGAACACTGAAGCTTTCTTT | CASTSLDRNTEAFF
TRBJ2-7 | . | TRBD1 | TRBV7-3 | TGTGCCAGCAGCTTGACAGGGGGCTCCTACGAGCAGTACTTC | CASSLTGGSYEQYF
TRBJ1-4 | once | . | TRBV15 | TGTGCCACCAGCACCCGAGTTTCAACTAATGAAAAACTGTTTTTT | CATSTRVSTNEKLFF
TRBJ1-1 | . | . | TRBV30 | TGTGCCTGGAGTGAGGTGTCCTCTGGCACTGAAGCTTTCTTT | CAWSEVSSGTEAFF
TRBJ1-3 | . | . | TRBV5-1 | TGCGCCAGCAGCTTGGAAGGCAGGGCCTTCTCTGGAAACACCATATATTTT | CASSLEGRAFSGNTIYF
TRBJ1-1 | . | . | TRBV25-1 | TGTGCCAGCTCCCCGGATGGGGCGGGGGACACTGAAGCTTTCTTT | CASSPDGAGDTEAFF
TRBJ1-1 | . | . | TRBV4-3 | TGCGCCAGCAGCCAAGGATCCGGACGGAACACTGAAGCTTTCTTT | CASSQGSGRNTEAFF
TRBJ2-7 | . | . | TRBV6-5 | TGTGCCAGCAGTTACTCCGCCGGGACATTGTCCTACGAGCAGTACTTC | CASSYSAGTLSYEQYF
TRBJ1-1 | . | . | TRBV5-4 | TGTGCCAGCAGCTTGTCGCAGGGTTTTACTGAAGCTTTCTTT | CASSLSQGFTEAFF
TRBJ2-7 | . | TRBD1 | TRBV23-1 | TGCGCCAGCGGCGGACAGGGGACCGAGCAGTACTTC | CASGGQGTEQYF
TRBJ2-2 | once | . | TRBV9 | TGTGCCAGCAGTCATAAGGTTAACACCGGGGAGCTGTTTTTT | CASSHKVNTGELFF
TRBJ1-5 | . | . | TRBV27 | TGTGCCAGCAGTCCGAGTCGGGGGTATAGCAATCAGCCCCAGCATTTT | CASSPSRGYSNQPQHF
TRBJ2-2 | . | . | TRBV12-2 | TGTGCAAGTCGCTTACGGACAGGGGGCTGGTCGTCCACCGGGGAGCTGTTTTTT | CASRLRTGGWSSTGELFF
TRBJ2-3 | . | . | TRBV28 | TGTGCCAGCAGTCAGGGGACACTCCGGGAAGATACGCAGTATTTT | CASSQGTLREDTQYF
TRBJ1-5 | . | . | TRBV27 | TGTGCCAGCAGCCGCTATAGCAATCAGCCCCAGCATTTT | CASSRYSNQPQHF
TRBJ2-3 | . | TRBD2 | TRBV7-2 | TGTGCCACCACGGCCAGAATTAGCGGGCCGCCCGGGAGGGATACGCAGTATTTT | CATTARISGPPGRDTQYF
TRBJ2-2 | . | . | TRBV4-3 | TGCGCCAGCAGCCAAGATAGACAGGCCACCGGGGAGCTGTTTTTT | CASSQDRQATGELFF
TRBJ1-1 | . | . | TRBV19 | TGTGCCAGTAGTATCTCGGGGGGCCCCCTGAACACTGAAGCTTTCTTT | CASSISGGPLNTEAFF
TRBJ2-2 | . | TRBD2 | TRBV2 | TGTGCCAGCAGTGGATCCGGGACTAGCGGGGGGCGGAACACCGGGGAGCTGTTTTTT | CASSGSGTSGGRNTGELFF
TRBJ2-1 | . | . | TRBV29-1 | TGCAGCGTCCTAGGGGACGAGAGCTCCTACAATGAGCAGTTCTTC | CSVLGDESSYNEQFF
TRBJ2-3 | . | . | TRBV7-3 | TGTGCCAGCAGCTCGACCCTAGCGTCTAGCACAGATACGCAGTATTTT | CASSSTLASSTDTQYF
TRBJ1-1 | . | . | TRBV30 | TGTGCCTGGAGTCAGCAGGGGAACACTGAAGCTTTCTTT | CAWSQQGNTEAFF
TRBJ2-5 | . | . | TRBV28 | TGTGCCAGCAGTTTCGGGGAGACCCAGTACTTC | CASSFGETQYF
TRBJ2-5 | . | TRBD2 | TRBV7-9 | TGTGCCAGCAGCTTAGCGATGCTAGCGGGAAGGGAGACCCAGTACTTC | CASSLAMLAGRETQYF
TRBJ2-7 | . | TRBD2 | TRBV5-1 | TGCGCCAGCAGCTTTGGGGGAGGGTCCGAGCAGTACTTC | CASSFGGGSEQYF
TRBJ2-7 | . | . | TRBV2 | TGTGCCAGCAGTGTAAACGTCGGCTACGAGCAGTACTTC | CASSVNVGYEQYF
TRBJ2-1 | . | TRBD2 | TRBV2 | TGTGCCAGCAGTGAGGGCGGGAGTGCCTACAATGAGCAGTTCTTC | CASSEGGSAYNEQFF
TRBJ2-7 | . | . | TRBV11-2 | TGTGCCAGCCGAAGCGGAGGGATGTACGAGCAGTACTTC | CASRSGGMYEQYF
TRBJ1-1 | . | . | TRBV10-2 | TGCGCCAGCAGTGTTATAGGGGGGATAGGCACTGAAGCTTTCTTT | CASSVIGGIGTEAFF
TRBJ1-2 | . | . | TRBV13 | TGTGCCAGCAGGTACCGAACAGGGCACAATGGCTACACCTTC | CASRYRTGHNGYTF
TRBJ1-5 | . | TRBD1 | TRBV4-1 | TGCGCCAGCAGCCAAGACCGGACAGGCAGTCAGCCCCAGCATTTT | CASSQDRTGSQPQHF
TRBJ1-1 | . | . | TRBV5-1 | TGCGCCAGCAGCTGGAACTACGGGAACACTGAAGCTTTCTTT | CASSWNYGNTEAFF
TRBJ2-7 | . | . | TRBV7-9 | TGTGCCAGCTGGGGGGCTGGGTACGAGCAGTACTTC | CASWGAGYEQYF
TRBJ2-3 | . | . | TRBV4-2 | TGTGCCAGCAGCCAATATACGGATACGCAGTATTTT | CASSQYTDTQYF
TRBJ2-7 | . | TRBD1 | TRBV28 | TGTGCCAGCAGTTTACAGGGGGCGGAGGACGAGCAGTACTTC | CASSLQGAEDEQYF